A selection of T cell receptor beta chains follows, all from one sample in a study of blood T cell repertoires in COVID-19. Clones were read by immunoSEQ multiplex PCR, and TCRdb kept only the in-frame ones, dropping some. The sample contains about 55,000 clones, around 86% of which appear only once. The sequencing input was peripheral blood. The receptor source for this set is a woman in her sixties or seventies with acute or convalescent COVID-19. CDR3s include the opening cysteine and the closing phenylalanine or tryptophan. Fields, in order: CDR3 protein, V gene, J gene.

CDR3: CASSQARRGREKLFF
V: TRBV4-1
J: TRBJ1-4

CDR3: CASSLVGQASYEQYF
V: TRBV5-1
J: TRBJ2-7

CDR3: CASSTPVGTPRF
V: TRBV19
J: TRBJ1-4

CDR3: CAWIGQSVIYGYTF
V: TRBV30
J: TRBJ1-2

CDR3: CASSITRQGWEKLFF
V: TRBV3-1/TRBV3-2
J: TRBJ1-4

CDR3: CASMNWNTEAFF
V: TRBV2
J: TRBJ1-1

CDR3: CASNPSLLNEQFF
V: TRBV2
J: TRBJ2-1

CDR3: CASSLSGPTDTQYF
V: TRBV5-1
J: TRBJ2-3

CDR3: CASSFTGGYNEQFF
V: TRBV5-1
J: TRBJ2-1

CDR3: CASSTYRGPNSPLHF
V: TRBV6-5
J: TRBJ1-6

CDR3: CASSVGAGTLTGELFF
V: TRBV9
J: TRBJ2-2

CDR3: CASYSGKVTTGELFF
V: TRBV30
J: TRBJ2-2

CDR3: CASGDRPPGTDTQYF
V: TRBV21-1
J: TRBJ2-3

CDR3: CASSSDSPPRSNNSPLHF
V: TRBV7-2
J: TRBJ1-6

CDR3: CASSLGAILITGHEQYF
V: TRBV5-1
J: TRBJ2-7

CDR3: CASSPRGEKSTDTQYF
V: TRBV6-6
J: TRBJ2-3

CDR3: CASSSDRLNRMGSNQPQHF
V: TRBV28
J: TRBJ1-5

CDR3: CASSETRNTGELFF
V: TRBV7-9
J: TRBJ2-2

CDR3: CASRPGTVGNTIYF
V: TRBV2
J: TRBJ1-3

CDR3: CASMNDRGGSKNIQYF
V: TRBV2
J: TRBJ2-4

CDR3: CASSPTGSGTDTQYF
V: TRBV4-1
J: TRBJ2-3

CDR3: CASSQGTVAFF
V: TRBV4-1
J: TRBJ1-1

CDR3: CAWSVRGRGAFF
V: TRBV30
J: TRBJ1-1

CDR3: CASSFGQSGNYGYTF
V: TRBV7-8
J: TRBJ1-2

CDR3: CASSEFRVVGYGYTF
V: TRBV5-6
J: TRBJ1-2

CDR3: CASRLGDTAYSNQPQHF
V: TRBV28
J: TRBJ1-5

CDR3: CATGLAVTGELFF
V: TRBV2
J: TRBJ2-2

CDR3: CASRAGQGAIIGSYNSPLHF
V: TRBV2
J: TRBJ1-6

CDR3: CASGLGRGNTEAFF
V: TRBV12-5
J: TRBJ1-1

CDR3: CASSRRTGGITGELFF
V: TRBV7-7
J: TRBJ2-2

CDR3: CASSLGQSSYEQYF
V: TRBV5-6
J: TRBJ2-7

CDR3: CASSPSGGAGETQYF
V: TRBV7-9
J: TRBJ2-5

CDR3: CASGSTGTVYGYTF
V: TRBV6-5
J: TRBJ1-2

CDR3: CASSYLPNRGGQPQHF
V: TRBV6-2/TRBV6-3
J: TRBJ1-5

CDR3: CASRTTLGRSGNTIYF
V: TRBV19
J: TRBJ1-3

CDR3: CASSEARGAQPQHF
V: TRBV6-1
J: TRBJ1-5

CDR3: CASSTVGSGSTDTQYF
V: TRBV28
J: TRBJ2-3

CDR3: CAWSVLLAGVGQTQYF
V: TRBV30
J: TRBJ2-5

CDR3: CASGSWTGVNEKLFF
V: TRBV6-5
J: TRBJ1-4

CDR3: CASRGTGSGNTIYF
V: TRBV6-5
J: TRBJ1-3